This TCR beta chain appears in the sequencing data of a study of CD4 T cells in relation to SARS-CoV-2 and coronaviruses. As for the study in general: PBMCs were cultured with antigen for roughly 10 days before TCR beta sequencing.

Profiled with immunoSEQ multiplex PCR; TCRdb holds only in-frame clones, not every one. The sample includes around 15,000 clones, about 82% of them seen just once. This clone occurred once. Its target is unknown. The study, taken as a whole, reports: Samples before the pandemic and after infection were not matched within any donor.

CD4+ T cells from unexposed donors were obtained before the COVID-19 pandemic (2011-2018). The cells were cultured for around ten days before CD4+ T cells were isolated. CDR3 length: 11 residues. The V end lost 6 bases, the J end lost 4 bases, and 7 bases lay between the germline ends. Germline V CDR1 and CDR2: ENHRY, SYGVKD. The TCR was taken from a human donor in good health. V usage is TRBV10-3 and J usage is TRBJ2-7, with unresolved D. The specimen sequenced was CD4+ T cells from PBMCs, cultured in vitro. This CDR3 reads CAISGEYEQYF. The DNA for the CDR3 is TGTGCCATCAGCGGCGAATACGAGCAGTACTTC.